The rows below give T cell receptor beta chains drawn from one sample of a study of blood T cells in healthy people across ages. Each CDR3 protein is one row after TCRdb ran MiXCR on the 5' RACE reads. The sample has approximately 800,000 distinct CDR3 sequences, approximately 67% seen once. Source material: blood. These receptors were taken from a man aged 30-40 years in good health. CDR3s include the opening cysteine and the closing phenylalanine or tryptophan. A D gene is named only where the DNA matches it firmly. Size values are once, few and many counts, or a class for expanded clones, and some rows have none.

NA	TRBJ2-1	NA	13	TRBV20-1	TGTTCTCACGGTTCAGGGTTCGATAATGAGCAGTTCTTC	CSHGSGFDNEQFF
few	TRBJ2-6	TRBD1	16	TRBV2	TGTGCCAGCAGGCCGGGACAGGGCTCCGGGGCCAACGTCCTGACTTTC	CASRPGQGSGANVLTF
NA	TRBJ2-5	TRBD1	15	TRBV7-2	TGTGCCAGCAGCTCGGAGACAGGGACGGGAAGGACCCAGTACTTC	CASSSETGTGRTQYF
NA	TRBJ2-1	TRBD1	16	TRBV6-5	TGTGCCAGCAGTTACCCCCGGGACAGGGAGATCAATGAGCAGTTCTTC	CASSYPRDREINEQFF
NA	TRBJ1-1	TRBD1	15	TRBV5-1	TGCGCCAGCAGCTTTGGGACAGGGAGGGACACTGAAGCTTTCTTT	CASSFGTGRDTEAFF
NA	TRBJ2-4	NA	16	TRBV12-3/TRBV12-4	TGTGCCAGCAGTCCGCACGGGGCGGAGGCCAAAAACATTCAGTACTTC	CASSPHGAEAKNIQYF
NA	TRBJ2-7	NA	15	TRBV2	TGTGCCAGCACCAATGGGAACAACCCGGGGGATGAGCAGTACTTC	CASTNGNNPGDEQYF
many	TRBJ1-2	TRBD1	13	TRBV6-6	TGTGCCAGCAGGGGGGACAGGGTTTATGGCTACACCTTC	CASRGDRVYGYTF
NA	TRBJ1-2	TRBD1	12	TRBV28	TGTGCCAGCAGTCGGACAGGGTATAGCTACACCTTC	CASSRTGYSYTF
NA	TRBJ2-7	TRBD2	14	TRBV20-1	TGCAGTGCTCCAATAGCGGGGAACTTCTACGAGCAGTACTTC	CSAPIAGNFYEQYF
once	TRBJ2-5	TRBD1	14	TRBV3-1	TGTGCCAGCAGCGACAAACGGACAGGGCCAGAGCAGTACTTC	CASSDKRTGPEQYF
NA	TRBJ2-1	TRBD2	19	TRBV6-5	TGTGCCAGCAGTTACACACTAGCGGGGGGCTCATTCTCCTACAATGAGCAGTTCTTC	CASSYTLAGGSFSYNEQFF
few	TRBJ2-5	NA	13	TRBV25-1	TGTGCCAGCAGCCAGGGGTGGGAAGAGACCCAGTACTTC	CASSQGWEETQYF
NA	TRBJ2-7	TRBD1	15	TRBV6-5	TGTGCCAGCAGACAGGGCCGCTGGACAGGGTACGAGCAGTACTTC	CASRQGRWTGYEQYF
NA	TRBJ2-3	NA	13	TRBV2	TGTGCCAGCATCCCCAAACGGGCAGATACGCAGTATTTT	CASIPKRADTQYF
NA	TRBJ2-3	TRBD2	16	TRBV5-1	TGTGCCAGCAGCTTAGGACTAGCGGGGGACACAGATACGCAGTATTTT	CASSLGLAGDTDTQYF
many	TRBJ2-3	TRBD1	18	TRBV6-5	TGTGCCAGCAGTTACTCGACCGGGACAGGGGGCTATGCAGATACGCAGTATTTT	CASSYSTGTGGYADTQYF
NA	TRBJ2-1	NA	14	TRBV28	TGTGCCAGCAACTTACAGGGTACGGCCTATGAGCAGTTCTTC	CASNLQGTAYEQFF
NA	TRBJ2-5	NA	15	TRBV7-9	TGTGCCAGCAGCTTTACTACAGGGAGCCAAGAGACCCAGTACTTC	CASSFTTGSQETQYF
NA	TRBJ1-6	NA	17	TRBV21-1	TGTGCCAGCAGCAAAGCAGGAAGGACCCCCTATAATTCACCCCTCCACTTT	CASSKAGRTPYNSPLHF
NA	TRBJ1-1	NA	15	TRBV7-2	TGTGCCAGCCATTTTGGGGGAGAACTGAACACTGAAGCTTTCTTT	CASHFGGELNTEAFF
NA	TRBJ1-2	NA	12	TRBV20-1	TGCAGTGCTAGACGAGGGGACTATGGCTACACCTTC	CSARRGDYGYTF
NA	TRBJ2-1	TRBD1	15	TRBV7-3	TGTGCCAGCAGCTTGAGCGAGGGGGCCTTGTATGAGCAGTTCTTC	CASSLSEGALYEQFF
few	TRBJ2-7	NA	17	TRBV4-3	TGCGCCAGCAGCCAAGAACTACGACTAGTGGGCGGGGACGAGCAGTACTTC	CASSQELRLVGGDEQYF
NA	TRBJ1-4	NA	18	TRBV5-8	TGTGCCAGCAGCTCGGCGTCAGGCAGCCTCCTAACTAATGAAAAACTGTTTTTT	CASSSASGSLLTNEKLFF
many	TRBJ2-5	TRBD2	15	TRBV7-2	TGTGCCAGCAGCCCTAGGACTAGCGGGGGGCCCGCTTGGTACTTC	CASSPRTSGGPAWYF
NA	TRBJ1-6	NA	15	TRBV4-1	TGCGCCAGCAGCCAAGGACAGACAGACGGAGCACCCCTCCACTTT	CASSQGQTDGAPLHF
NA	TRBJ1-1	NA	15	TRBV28	TGTGCCAGCAGTTTATTAGGCTCAGCGAACACTGAAGCTTTCTTT	CASSLLGSANTEAFF
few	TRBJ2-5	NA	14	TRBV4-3	TGCGCCAGCAGCCAAGATCGGTTTAGAGAGACCCAGTACTTC	CASSQDRFRETQYF
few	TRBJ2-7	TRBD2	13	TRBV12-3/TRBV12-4	TGTGCCAGCAGCAACGGACTAGCGGGCGAGCAGTACTTC	CASSNGLAGEQYF
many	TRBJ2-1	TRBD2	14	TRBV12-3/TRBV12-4	TGTGCCAGCGCGGTAGCGGGGGGGGAAAATGAGCAGTTCTTC	CASAVAGGENEQFF
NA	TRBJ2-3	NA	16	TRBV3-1	TGTGCCAGCAGCCAAGGGGGAGGAACCAACACAGATACGCAGTATTTT	CASSQGGGTNTDTQYF
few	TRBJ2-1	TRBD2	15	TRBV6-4	TGTGCCAGCAGTGGGGAGGCTAGCGGTTACAATGAGCAGTTCTTC	CASSGEASGYNEQFF
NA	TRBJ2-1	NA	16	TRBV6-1	TGTGCCAGCAGTGAACATGGCGGGACAGTTTACAATGAGCAGTTCTTC	CASSEHGGTVYNEQFF
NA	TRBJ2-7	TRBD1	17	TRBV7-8	TGTGCCAGCAGCTTAGATCTTCTCCGTGACAGGGTCTACGAGCAGTACTTC	CASSLDLLRDRVYEQYF
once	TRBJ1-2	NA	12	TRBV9	TGTGCCAGCAGCGTAGTGGCCGGTGGCTACACCTTC	CASSVVAGGYTF
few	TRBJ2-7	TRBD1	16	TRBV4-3	TGCGCCAGCAGCCAAGATCCAGGGACAGGGGGCTACGAGCAGTACTTC	CASSQDPGTGGYEQYF
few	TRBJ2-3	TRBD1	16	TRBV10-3	TGTGCCATCAGTCGAGGACAGGGGGATGTCACAGATACGCAGTATTTT	CAISRGQGDVTDTQYF
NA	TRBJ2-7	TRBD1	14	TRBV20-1	TGCAGTGCCCAAGAGGGGGCAGGGAATAGCGAGCAGTACTTC	CSAQEGAGNSEQYF
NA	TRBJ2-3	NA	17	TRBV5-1	TGCGCCAGCAGCTTGGACAGGGCGGCAAAGGGCACAGATACGCAGTATTTT	CASSLDRAAKGTDTQYF
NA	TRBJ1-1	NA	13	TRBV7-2	TGTGCCCACGCGTTGCAGAGGAACACTGAAGCTTTCTTT	CAHALQRNTEAFF
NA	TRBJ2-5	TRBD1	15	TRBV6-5	TGTGCCAGCAGTTACCGTCAGGGGGCTCGGGAGACCCAGTACTTC	CASSYRQGARETQYF
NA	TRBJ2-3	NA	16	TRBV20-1	TGCAGTGCCTACGCCGGGACAGGGACTAGCACAGATACGCGGTATTTT	CSAYAGTGTSTDTRYF
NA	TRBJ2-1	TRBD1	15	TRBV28	TGTGCCAGCAGTTTAGGGGACAGTTTTTTCTACGAGCAGTTCTTC	CASSLGDSFFYEQFF
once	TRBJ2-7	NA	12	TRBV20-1	TGCAGTGCCGAGGACCGCAACTACGAGCAGTACTTC	CSAEDRNYEQYF
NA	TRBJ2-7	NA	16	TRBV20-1	TGCAGTGCCGAAAGTGGGGACTCCACGCCGACCTACGAGCAGTACTTC	CSAESGDSTPTYEQYF